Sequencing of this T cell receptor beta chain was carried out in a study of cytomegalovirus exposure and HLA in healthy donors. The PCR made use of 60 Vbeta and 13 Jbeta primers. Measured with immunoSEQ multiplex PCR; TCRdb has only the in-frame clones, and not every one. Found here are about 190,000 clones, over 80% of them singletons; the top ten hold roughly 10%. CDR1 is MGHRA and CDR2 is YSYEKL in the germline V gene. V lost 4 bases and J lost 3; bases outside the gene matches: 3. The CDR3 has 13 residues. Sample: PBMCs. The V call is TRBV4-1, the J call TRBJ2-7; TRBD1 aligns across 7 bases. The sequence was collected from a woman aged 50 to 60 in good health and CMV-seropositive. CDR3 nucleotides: TGCGCCAGCAGCCTAGACAGGGACTACGAGCAGTACTTC. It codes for CASSLDRDYEQYF.